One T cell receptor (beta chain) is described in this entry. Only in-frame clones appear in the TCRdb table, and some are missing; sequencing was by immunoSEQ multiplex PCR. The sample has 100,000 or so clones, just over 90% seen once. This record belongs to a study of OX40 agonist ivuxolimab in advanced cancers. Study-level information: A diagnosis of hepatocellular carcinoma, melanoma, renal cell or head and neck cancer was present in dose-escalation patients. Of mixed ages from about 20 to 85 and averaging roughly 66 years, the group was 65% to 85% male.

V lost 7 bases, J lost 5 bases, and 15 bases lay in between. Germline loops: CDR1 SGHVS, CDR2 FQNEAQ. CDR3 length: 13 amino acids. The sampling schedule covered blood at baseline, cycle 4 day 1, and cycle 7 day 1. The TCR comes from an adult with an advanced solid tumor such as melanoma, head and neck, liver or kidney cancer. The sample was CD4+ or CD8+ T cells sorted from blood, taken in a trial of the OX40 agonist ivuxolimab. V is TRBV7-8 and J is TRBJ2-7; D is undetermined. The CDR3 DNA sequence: TGTGCCAGCACCGTAGACCGTTCAAACGAGCAGTACTTC. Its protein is CASTVDRSNEQYF.